This TCR beta chain stems from a study of T-cell reconstitution after alpha-beta-depleted transplantation in children. Broader study findings: One year post-transplant, T-cell counts and diversity were largely derived from T cells produced anew.

A few counts support this clonotype. Its antigen is not identified. The CDR3 is 12 residues long. Trimming cost V 3 bases and J 15 bases; bases outside gene matches: 8. Using unique molecular identifiers, the investigators prepared the TCRbeta library. TCRdb redid the calling of the PCR reads with MiXCR, one entry per CDR3 protein. The sample has around 600,000 distinct CDR3 sequences; more than 20% are singletons. The source is a boy in the first two years of life who had a stem cell transplant for acute myeloid leukemia, so the T cells may come from the graft donor. This chain joins TRBV12-3 or TRBV12-4 and TRBJ2-1; TRBD2 matches 7 bases. The sequencing here drew on PBMCs, mostly from graft donor cells, taken 360 days after TCRalphabeta/CD19-depleted stem cell transplant. The CDR3 DNA follows: TGTGCCAGCAGTTTTAGGGGACTAACTCCGTTCTTC. Translating it yields CASSFRGLTPFF.